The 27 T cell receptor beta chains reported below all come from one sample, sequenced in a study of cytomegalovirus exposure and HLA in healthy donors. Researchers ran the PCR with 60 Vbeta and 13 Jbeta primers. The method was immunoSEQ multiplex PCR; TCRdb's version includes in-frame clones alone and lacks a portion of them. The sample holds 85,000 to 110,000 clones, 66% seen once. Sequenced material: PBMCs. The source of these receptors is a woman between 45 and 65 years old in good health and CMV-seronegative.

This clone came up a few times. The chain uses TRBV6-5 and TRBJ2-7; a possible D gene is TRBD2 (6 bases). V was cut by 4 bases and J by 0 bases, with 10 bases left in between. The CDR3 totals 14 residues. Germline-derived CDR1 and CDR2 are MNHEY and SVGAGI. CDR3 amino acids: CASSFGGTSYEQYF. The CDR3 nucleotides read TGTGCCAGCAGTTTCGGCGGGACCTCCTACGAGCAGTACTTC.

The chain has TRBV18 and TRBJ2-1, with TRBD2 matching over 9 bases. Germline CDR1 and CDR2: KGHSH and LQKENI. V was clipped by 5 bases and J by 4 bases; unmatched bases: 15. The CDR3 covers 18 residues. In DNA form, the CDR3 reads TGTGCCAGCTCAATCCGGACTAGCGTCCCCTTTATGTACAATGAGCAGTTCTTC. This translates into CASSIRTSVPFMYNEQFF.

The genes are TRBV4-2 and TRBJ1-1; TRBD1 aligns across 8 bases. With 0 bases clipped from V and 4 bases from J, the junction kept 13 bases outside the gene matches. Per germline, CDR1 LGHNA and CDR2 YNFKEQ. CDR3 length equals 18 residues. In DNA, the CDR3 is TGTGCCAGCAGCCAAGATAGCCAGAGGACAGGGCCGGGCACTGAAGCTTTCTTT. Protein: CASSQDSQRTGPGTEAFF.

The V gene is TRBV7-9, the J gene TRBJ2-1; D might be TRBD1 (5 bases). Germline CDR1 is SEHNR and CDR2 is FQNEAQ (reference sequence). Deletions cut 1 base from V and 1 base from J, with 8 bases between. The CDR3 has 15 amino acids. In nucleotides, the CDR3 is TGTGCCAGCAGCTTAGAGAGACAGTCCTACAATGAGCAGTTCTTC. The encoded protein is CASSLERQSYNEQFF.

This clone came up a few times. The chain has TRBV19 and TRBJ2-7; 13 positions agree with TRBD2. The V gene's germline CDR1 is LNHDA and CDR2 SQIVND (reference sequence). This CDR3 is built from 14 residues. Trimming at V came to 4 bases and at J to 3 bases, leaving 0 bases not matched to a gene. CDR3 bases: TGTGCCAGTAGTAGACTAGCGGGAGGCTACGAGCAGTACTTC. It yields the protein CASSRLAGGYEQYF.

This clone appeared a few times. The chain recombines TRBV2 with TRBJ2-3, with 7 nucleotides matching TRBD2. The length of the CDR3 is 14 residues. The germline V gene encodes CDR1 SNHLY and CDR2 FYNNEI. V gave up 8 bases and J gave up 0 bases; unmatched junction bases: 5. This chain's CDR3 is CASAGGTSTDTQYF. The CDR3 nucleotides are TGTGCCAGCGCCGGGGGGACTAGCACAGATACGCAGTATTTT.

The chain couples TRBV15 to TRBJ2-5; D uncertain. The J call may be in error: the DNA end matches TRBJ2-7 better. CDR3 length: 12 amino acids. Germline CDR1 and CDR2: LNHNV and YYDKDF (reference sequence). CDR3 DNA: TGTGCCGATATGATCACGCCCTACGAGCAGTACTTC. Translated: CADMITPYEQYF.

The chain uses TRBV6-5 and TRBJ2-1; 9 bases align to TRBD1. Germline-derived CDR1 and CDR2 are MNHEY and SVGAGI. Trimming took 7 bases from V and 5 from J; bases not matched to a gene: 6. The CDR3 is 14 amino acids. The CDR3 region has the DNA TGTGCCAGCAACCGACAGGGGGGAGACAATGAGCAGTTCTTC. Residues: CASNRQGGDNEQFF.

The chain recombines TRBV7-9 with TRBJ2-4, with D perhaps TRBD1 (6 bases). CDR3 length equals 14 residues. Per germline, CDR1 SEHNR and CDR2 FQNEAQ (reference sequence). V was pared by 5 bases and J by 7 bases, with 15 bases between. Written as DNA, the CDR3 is TGTGCCAGCAGCAGAGGACAGCCCGGGAACATTCAGTACTTC. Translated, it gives CASSRGQPGNIQYF.

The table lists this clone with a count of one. The CDR3 loop reads CASSVVGLAGVNEQFF. The DNA of the CDR3 is TGTGCCAGCAGCGTAGTAGGACTAGCGGGAGTGAATGAGCAGTTCTTC. The J gene is TRBJ2-1, the V gene TRBV9; the match to TRBD2 covers 13 bases. Unmatched junction bases numbered 4, after V lost 0 bases and J lost 7 bases. The CDR3 has 16 amino acids. Germline V gene sequence: CDR1 SGDLS, CDR2 YYNGEE.

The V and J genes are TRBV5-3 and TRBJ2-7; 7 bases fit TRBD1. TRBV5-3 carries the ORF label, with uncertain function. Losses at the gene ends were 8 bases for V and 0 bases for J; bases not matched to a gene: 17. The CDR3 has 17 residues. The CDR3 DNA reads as TGTGCCAGGCAACAGGGGCGCGCGCATGGGAGCTCCTACGAGCAGTACTTC. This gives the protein CARQQGRAHGSSYEQYF.

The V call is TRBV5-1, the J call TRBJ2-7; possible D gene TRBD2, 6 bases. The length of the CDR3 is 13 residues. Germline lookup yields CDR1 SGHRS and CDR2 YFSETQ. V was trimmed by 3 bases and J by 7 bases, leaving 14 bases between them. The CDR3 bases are TGCGCCAGCAGCTACGATGGCAGCGGGGAGCAGTACTTC. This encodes CASSYDGSGEQYF.

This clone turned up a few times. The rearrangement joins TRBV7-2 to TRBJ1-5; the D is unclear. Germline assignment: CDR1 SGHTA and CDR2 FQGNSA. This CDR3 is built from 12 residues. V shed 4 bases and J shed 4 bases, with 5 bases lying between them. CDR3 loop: CASSSANQPQHF. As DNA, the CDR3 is TGTGCCAGCAGCTCCGCGAATCAGCCCCAGCATTTT. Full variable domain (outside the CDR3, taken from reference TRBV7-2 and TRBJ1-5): GAGVSQSPSNKVTEKGKDVELRCDPISGHTALYWYRQSLGQGLEFLIYFQGNSAPDKSGLPSDRFSAERTGGSVSTLTIQRTQQEDSAVYLCASSSANQPQHFGDGTRLSIL.

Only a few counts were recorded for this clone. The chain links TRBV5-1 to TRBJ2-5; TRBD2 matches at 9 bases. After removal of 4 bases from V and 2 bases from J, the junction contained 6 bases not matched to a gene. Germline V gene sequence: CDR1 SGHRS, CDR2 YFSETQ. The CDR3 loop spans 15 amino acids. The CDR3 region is CASSAGLAGQETQYF. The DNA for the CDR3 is TGCGCCAGCAGCGCTGGGCTAGCGGGACAAGAGACCCAGTACTTC. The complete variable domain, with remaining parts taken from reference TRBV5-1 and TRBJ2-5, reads KAGVTQTPRYLIKTRGQQVTLSCSPISGHRSVSWYQQTPGQGLQFLFEYFSETQRNKGNFPGRFSGRQFSNSRSEMNVSTLELGDSALYLCASSAGLAGQETQYFGPGTRLLVL.

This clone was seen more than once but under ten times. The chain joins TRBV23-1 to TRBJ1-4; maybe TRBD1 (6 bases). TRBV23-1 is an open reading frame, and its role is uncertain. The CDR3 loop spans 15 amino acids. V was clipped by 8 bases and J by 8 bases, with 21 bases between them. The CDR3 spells CASARTGTKGEKLFF. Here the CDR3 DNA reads TGCGCCAGCGCCCGAACAGGGACAAAGGGGGAAAAACTGTTTTTT.

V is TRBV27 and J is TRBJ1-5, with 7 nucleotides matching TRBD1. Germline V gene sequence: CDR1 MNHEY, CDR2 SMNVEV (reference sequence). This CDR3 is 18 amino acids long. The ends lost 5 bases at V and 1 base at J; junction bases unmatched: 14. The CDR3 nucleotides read TGTGCCAGCAGTCCCGCAAGGGACAGCAAACCCAGCAATCAGCCCCAGCATTTT. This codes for CASSPARDSKPSNQPQHF.

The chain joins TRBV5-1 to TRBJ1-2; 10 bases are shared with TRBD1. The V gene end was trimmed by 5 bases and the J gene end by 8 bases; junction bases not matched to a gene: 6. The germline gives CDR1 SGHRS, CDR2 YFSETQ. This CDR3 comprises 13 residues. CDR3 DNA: TGCGCCAGCAGGACGGGACAGGGGAGGGGCTACACCTTC. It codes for CASRTGQGRGYTF.

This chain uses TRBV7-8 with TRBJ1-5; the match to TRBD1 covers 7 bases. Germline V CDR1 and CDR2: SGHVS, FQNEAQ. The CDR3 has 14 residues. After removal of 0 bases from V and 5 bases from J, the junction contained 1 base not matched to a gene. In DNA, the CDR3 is TGTGCCAGCAGCTTAGCCACAGGGGATCAGCCCCAGCATTTT. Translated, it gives CASSLATGDQPQHF.

The CDR3 DNA reads as TGTGCCAGCAGCCCGAGCACAGATACGCAGTATTTT. Translation: CASSPSTDTQYF. The V call is TRBV5-4, the J call TRBJ2-3; D gene ambiguous. The CDR3 totals 12 residues. Trimming took off 4 bases at V and 0 bases at J, with 3 bases between the two ends. CDR1 SGHNT and CDR2 YYREEE come from the germline V gene (reference sequence).

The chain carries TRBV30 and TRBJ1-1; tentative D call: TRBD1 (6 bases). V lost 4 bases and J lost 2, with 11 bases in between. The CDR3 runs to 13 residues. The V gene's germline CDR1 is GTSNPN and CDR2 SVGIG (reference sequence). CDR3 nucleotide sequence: TGTGCCTGGACTCGACAGGATAACACTGAAGCTTTCTTT. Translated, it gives CAWTRQDNTEAFF.

CDR3 sequence (DNA): TGTGCCATCAGTGAACGGGACACGAACACCGGGGAGCTGTTTTTT. Protein: CAISERDTNTGELFF. The chain links TRBV10-3 to TRBJ2-2; D might be TRBD1 (6 bases). This CDR3 comprises 15 residues. The germline V gene encodes CDR1 ENHRY and CDR2 SYGVKD. V was pared by 3 bases and J by 0 bases, with 8 bases between.

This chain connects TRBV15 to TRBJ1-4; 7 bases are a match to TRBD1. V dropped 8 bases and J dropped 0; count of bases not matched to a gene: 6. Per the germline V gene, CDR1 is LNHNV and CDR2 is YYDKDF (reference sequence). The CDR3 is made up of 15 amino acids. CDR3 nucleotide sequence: TGTGCCACCGGGGGGACAGTTGCAACTAATGAAAAACTGTTTTTT. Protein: CATGGTVATNEKLFF.

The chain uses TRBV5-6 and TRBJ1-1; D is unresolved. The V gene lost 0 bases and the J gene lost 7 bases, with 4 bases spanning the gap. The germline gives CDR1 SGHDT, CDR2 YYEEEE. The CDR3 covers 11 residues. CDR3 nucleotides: TGTGCCAGCAGCTTGGGTATTGAAGCTTTCTTT. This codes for CASSLGIEAFF.

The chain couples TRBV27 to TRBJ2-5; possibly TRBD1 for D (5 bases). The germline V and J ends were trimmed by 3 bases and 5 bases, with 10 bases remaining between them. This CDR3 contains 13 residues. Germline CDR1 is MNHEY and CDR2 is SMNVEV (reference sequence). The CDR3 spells CASSFRAWETQYF. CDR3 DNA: TGTGCCAGCAGTTTCAGGGCCTGGGAGACCCAGTACTTC.

Here the CDR3 reads CASRIQGEDTDTQYF. DNA for the CDR3: TGCGCCAGCAGAATCCAGGGCGAAGACACAGATACGCAGTATTTT. The gene calls are TRBV5-1 and TRBJ2-3; D may be TRBD1 (5 bases). Germline CDR1 is SGHRS and CDR2 is YFSETQ. The CDR3 sequence is 15 residues long. V lost 5 bases and J lost 2, with 15 bases in between.

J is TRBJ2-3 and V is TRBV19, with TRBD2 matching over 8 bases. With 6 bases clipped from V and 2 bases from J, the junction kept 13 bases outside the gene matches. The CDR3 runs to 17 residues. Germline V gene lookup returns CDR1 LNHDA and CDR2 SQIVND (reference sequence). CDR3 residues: CASRNRPGLDLTDTQYF. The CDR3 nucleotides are TGTGCCAGTAGAAACCGACCGGGACTAGACCTCACAGATACGCAGTATTTT.

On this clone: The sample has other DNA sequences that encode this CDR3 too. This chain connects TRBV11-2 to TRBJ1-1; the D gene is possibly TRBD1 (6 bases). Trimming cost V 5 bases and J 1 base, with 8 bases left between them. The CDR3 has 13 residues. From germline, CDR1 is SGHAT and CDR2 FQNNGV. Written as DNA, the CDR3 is TGTGCCAGCAGCCCGACAGGGAACACTGAAGCTTTCTTT. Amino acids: CASSPTGNTEAFF.